This note documents a single T cell receptor (beta chain) sequence. The entry originates in a study of control samples from healthy donors and cancer patients. Germline V CDR1 and CDR2: LNHDA, SQIVND (reference sequence). CDR3 length: 16 residues. V gave up 6 bases and J gave up 5 bases; unmatched junction bases: 11. TCRdb's table, derived via immunoSEQ multiplex PCR, lists solely in-frame clones and lacks some. The table includes 200,000 or so clones, around 94% detected once. The TCR was taken from a man in his forties or fifties in good health. Source material: blood. The V and J genes are TRBV19 and TRBJ2-7; 12 bases align to TRBD1. This chain's CDR3 is CASSRSPGQGANEQYF. CDR3 nucleotide sequence: TGTGCCAGTAGCCGATCTCCGGGACAGGGGGCTAACGAGCAGTACTTC.